The 21 T cell receptor beta chains listed next were all sequenced from one sample in a study of blood T cells in healthy people across ages. Primed by a sample-barcoded 5' primer and a J-beta primer mix, a second PCR proceeded for about 6 to 12 cycles. TCRdb fed the 5' RACE reads into MiXCR, producing one record per CDR3 protein. The data hold about 1.8 million distinct CDR3 sequences, with approximately 50% observed a single time. Material for sequencing was blood. The receptor set was obtained from a woman aged 40 to 55 in good health.

The sample holds a few counts of this clonotype. The chain carries TRBV28 and TRBJ1-1; a possible D gene is TRBD1 (6 bases). This CDR3 is 13 amino acids long. V lost 0 bases to trimming and J lost 5 bases, with 7 bases between them. The germline V gene has CDR1 MDHEN and CDR2 SYDVKM. The CDR3 protein is CASSLWQGTEAFF. CDR3 in DNA: TGTGCCAGCAGTTTATGGCAGGGGACTGAAGCTTTCTTT.

This chain joins TRBV18 and TRBJ2-4, with TRBD1 matching 9 bases. There are 17 residues in the CDR3. With V trimmed by 6 bases and J by 8 bases, 17 bases remained unmatched. Germline lookup yields CDR1 KGHSH and CDR2 LQKENI. The CDR3 loop reads CASSPGQGKPPGDIQYF. The CDR3 coding sequence is TGTGCCAGCTCCCCTGGACAGGGGAAACCTCCCGGGGACATTCAGTACTTC.

Notes on this clonotype: A much larger clone is a single base away; this may be a read error. The chain is built from TRBV24-1 and TRBJ1-2, with 10 bases that match TRBD1. Unmatched junction bases numbered 0, after V lost 7 bases and J lost 8 bases. This CDR3 contains 11 residues. Germline V lookup: CDR1 KGHDR, CDR2 SFDVKD. The CDR3 DNA follows: TGTGCCACCAGGGGACAGGGGGGCTACACCTTC. Its translation is CATRGQGGYTF.

The chain couples TRBV7-2 to TRBJ2-7; D might be TRBD2 (8 bases). Germline CDR1 is SGHTA and CDR2 is FQGNSA. This CDR3 has 18 amino acids. Trimming pared 7 bases from V and 2 bases from J, leaving 27 bases between. DNA for the CDR3: TGTGCCAGCACCCCTCCCAGCGGGGGCGGTACAGGGGCCTACGAGCAGTACTTC. It is translated as CASTPPSGGGTGAYEQYF.

This clonotype was seen a handful of times. J is TRBJ1-6 and V is TRBV28; D remains ambiguous. The CDR3 spans 14 residues. V was cut by 7 bases and J by 1 base, with 8 bases left in between. Germline loops: CDR1 MDHEN, CDR2 SYDVKM. CDR3: CASIGDSYNSPLHF. The CDR3 nucleotides are TGTGCCAGCATCGGGGATTCCTATAATTCACCCCTCCACTTT.

Only a few counts were recorded for this clonotype. The chain uses TRBV12-3 or TRBV12-4 and TRBJ1-2; 9 bases fit TRBD1. Trimming cost V 4 bases and J 8 bases; bases outside gene matches: 14. The CDR3 runs 16 residues. The CDR3 region has the DNA TGTGCCAGCAGTTCCGGACCGGGACAGGGTGAATGGGGCTACACCTTC. It specifies CASSSGPGQGEWGYTF.

The chain carries TRBV20-1 and TRBJ2-1, with D possibly matching TRBD1 (5 bases). Trimming took off 0 bases at V and 5 bases at J, with 14 bases between the two ends. The CDR3 runs 15 residues. The germline CDR1 and CDR2 sequences are DFQATT and SNEGSKA (reference sequence). The CDR3 bases are TGCAGTGCTAGAGATCCTGGGGCGAGGAACAATGAGCAGTTCTTC. It encodes CSARDPGARNNEQFF.

The chain carries TRBV5-5 and TRBJ1-4; possibly TRBD1 for D (5 bases). The CDR3 contains 11 residues. The germline V gene has CDR1 SGHKS and CDR2 YYEKEE (reference sequence). V was pared by 2 bases and J by 12 bases, with 8 bases between. In nucleotides, the CDR3 is TGTGCCAGCAGCTTTGTGGGGGAACTGTTTTTT. Translating it yields CASSFVGELFF.

The chain links TRBV12-3 or TRBV12-4 to TRBJ2-3, with 12 bases that match TRBD1. The CDR3 is 14 residues long. V was pared by 4 bases and J by 6 bases, with 2 bases of the junction left unmatched. The CDR3 nucleotides read TGTGCCAGCAGTTGGGACAGGGGGCTTGATACGCAGTATTTT. Protein sequence: CASSWDRGLDTQYF.

The chain has TRBV2 and TRBJ2-5, with 13 bases lining up with TRBD2. The CDR3 runs to 16 residues. V shed 6 bases, J shed 5 bases, and the junction held 9 bases outside the gene matches. In germline, CDR1 is SNHLY, CDR2 FYNNEI. CDR3 loop: CASSAILAGGLETQYF. CDR3 DNA: TGTGCCAGCAGCGCCATACTAGCGGGGGGGCTTGAGACCCAGTACTTC.

This clonotype was recorded a few times. The CDR3 is CSAEGTGGRCTQYF. CDR3 coding DNA: TGCAGTGCCGAAGGGACAGGGGGCCGGTGTACCCAGTACTTC. The chain carries TRBV20-1 and TRBJ2-5; 12 bases are shared with TRBD1. The germline V gene has CDR1 DFQATT and CDR2 SNEGSKA (reference sequence). This CDR3 has 14 residues. V lost 6 bases, J lost 8 bases, and 10 bases stayed unmatched.

This rearrangement joins TRBV28 to TRBJ1-2; 7 nucleotides align to TRBD1. Losses at the gene ends were 10 bases for V and 0 bases for J; bases not matched to a gene: 5. CDR1 and CDR2 (germline): MDHEN, SYDVKM. The CDR3 runs to 13 residues. CDR3 sequence: CAIQGGANYGYTF. The CDR3 DNA reads TGTGCCATTCAAGGGGGCGCTAACTATGGCTACACCTTC.

This rearrangement joins TRBV29-1 to TRBJ2-3; 11 positions match TRBD2. This CDR3 comprises 14 residues. Germline V gene sequence: CDR1 SQVTM, CDR2 ANQGSEA. Trimming cost V 5 bases and J 0 bases; bases outside gene matches: 1. CDR3 sequence: CSVRLAGSTDTQYF. CDR3 DNA sequence: TGCAGCGTTAGACTAGCGGGAAGCACAGATACGCAGTATTTT.

The chain carries TRBV4-3 and TRBJ1-4; 9 nucleotides agree with TRBD1. V lost 4 bases, J lost 6 bases, and 6 bases stayed unmatched. Per the germline V gene, CDR1 is LGHNA and CDR2 is YSLEER. The CDR3 runs 15 residues. CDR3 nucleotide sequence: TGCGCCAGCAGCCTTTTAACAGGGGGCTATGAAAAACTGTTTTTT. This translates into CASSLLTGGYEKLFF.

This chain uses TRBV11-2 with TRBJ2-7, with a possible D match to TRBD2 (5 bases). The CDR3 length is 15 residues. CDR1 is SGHAT, CDR2 FQNNGV, per germline. Between the trimmed V and J ends, which lost 5 bases and 2 bases, there was a span of 16 bases. The chain's CDR3 is CASSPTGSLAYEQYF. CDR3 bases: TGTGCCAGCAGCCCGACGGGGTCCCTCGCCTACGAGCAGTACTTC.

This sequence joins TRBV5-1 and TRBJ2-7; the D is unclear. Trimming left V 4 bases short and J 4 bases short, with 12 bases between. Germline CDR1 and CDR2: SGHRS and YFSETQ. The CDR3 runs to 13 residues. Here the CDR3 DNA reads TGCGCCAGCAGCACCTATACAGAGTACGAGCAGTACTTC. Protein: CASSTYTEYEQYF.

This clonotype turned up a few times. The chain carries TRBV20-1 and TRBJ2-5; 14 nucleotides match TRBD2. The trim removed 5 bases at V and 2 bases at J, leaving 7 bases unmatched. The CDR3 length is 16 residues. Germline V lookup: CDR1 DFQATT, CDR2 SNEGSKA (reference sequence). CDR3 residues: CSAGRTSGGTQETQYF. DNA for the CDR3: TGCAGTGCTGGCCGGACTAGCGGGGGGACGCAAGAGACCCAGTACTTC.

This clonotype was picked up a small number of times. The chain links TRBV27 to TRBJ2-3; TRBD2 agrees at 10 bases. CDR3 size: 18 residues. The germline CDR1 and CDR2 sequences are MNHEY and SMNVEV (reference sequence). The V segment lost 4 bases and the J segment 2 bases; nucleotides outside the gene matches: 12. The CDR3 spells CASSSFLLAGKFTDTQYF. In DNA, the CDR3 is TGTGCCAGCAGTTCATTCCTACTAGCGGGGAAATTCACAGATACGCAGTATTTT.

This rearrangement joins TRBV20-1 to TRBJ1-2; TRBD1 is a possible D gene (6 bases). The V and J ends lost 3 bases and 4 bases respectively, with 15 bases between them. There are 14 residues in the CDR3. Germline-derived CDR1 and CDR2 are DFQATT and SNEGSKA (reference sequence). CDR3 sequence: CSARGAEGGYGYTF. Here the CDR3 DNA reads TGCAGTGCTAGGGGGGCCGAGGGAGGCTATGGCTACACCTTC.

The count of this clonotype is one. The chain couples TRBV11-2 to TRBJ1-4; TRBD1 matches at 7 bases. In germline, CDR1 is SGHAT, CDR2 FQNNGV. V was clipped by 2 bases and J by 10 bases; unmatched bases: 10. This CDR3 region has 15 residues. CDR3 residues: CASSLMDRRGVKLFF. The CDR3 coding sequence is TGTGCCAGCAGCTTAATGGACAGGAGAGGAGTAAAACTGTTTTTT.

This clonotype has only a few counts. This chain joins TRBV7-6 and TRBJ2-3; D gene uncertain. The CDR3 is 17 residues long. Between the trimmed V and J ends, which lost 3 bases and 3 bases, there was a span of 19 bases. Per germline, CDR1 SGHVS and CDR2 FNYEAQ. The CDR3 spells CASSFFSASSMTDTQYF. The CDR3 DNA reads TGTGCCAGCAGCTTTTTTTCCGCGTCTTCGATGACAGATACGCAGTATTTT.